The rows below give T cell receptor beta chains drawn from one sample of a study of shared clonotypes between healthy human individuals. Assay: immunoSEQ multiplex PCR; the TCRdb copy retains only in-frame clones and omits some. Of about 2 million clones in the sample, roughly 95% were seen once. The sample was naive CD8+ T cells sorted from blood. These receptors all come from a man between 18 and 29 years old in good health. The CDR3 runs from the conserved cysteine through the conserved F or W. A D gene is named only where the DNA matches it firmly. Only part of the rows carry a size: once, few, many, or a class if the clone is expanded.

j_gene | v_gene | abundance | d_gene | CDR3aa | CDR3nt
TRBJ1-4 | TRBV19 | - | TRBD1 | CASSIVPGGMEKLFF | TGTGCCAGTAGTATTGTTCCAGGGGGAATGGAAAAACTGTTTTTT
TRBJ1-2 | TRBV2 | - | - | CASSQPMTGDDSYGYTF | TGTGCCAGCAGCCAACCAATGACAGGCGACGACTCTTATGGCTACACCTTC
TRBJ2-5 | TRBV6-5 | - | - | CASSYREFQETQYF | TGTGCCAGCAGTTACCGCGAATTCCAAGAGACCCAGTACTTC
TRBJ2-5 | TRBV7-8 | - | - | CASSPGAGTQTQYF | TGTGCCAGCAGCCCCGGGGCAGGGACGCAGACCCAGTACTTC
TRBJ1-2 | TRBV6-5 | few | - | CASRDGLYGYTF | TGTGCCAGCAGGGACGGACTCTATGGCTACACCTTC
TRBJ2-1 | TRBV7-9 | - | - | CASSLDEEQFF | TGTGCCAGCAGCTTAGATGAAGAGCAGTTCTTC
TRBJ2-7 | TRBV9 | once | - | CASSVEGSGSDEQYF | TGTGCCAGCAGCGTAGAGGGTAGCGGCTCTGACGAGCAGTACTTC
TRBJ2-3 | TRBV19 | - | TRBD2 | CASSIAGGTDTQYF | TGTGCCAGTAGTATAGCGGGGGGGACAGATACGCAGTATTTT
TRBJ2-1 | TRBV29-1 | - | - | CSVEGVGSYNEQFF | TGCAGCGTTGAAGGGGTGGGCTCCTACAATGAGCAGTTCTTC
TRBJ2-7 | TRBV4-3 | - | - | CASSQGRAANSYEQYF | TGCGCCAGCAGCCAAGGAAGAGCGGCAAACTCCTACGAGCAGTACTTC
TRBJ2-1 | TRBV9 | - | TRBD1 | CASSTGTGEINEQFF | TGTGCCAGCAGTACCGGGACAGGGGAAATTAATGAGCAGTTCTTC
TRBJ2-7 | TRBV19 | - | - | CASSPRQSYEQYF | TGTGCCAGTAGTCCTCGACAGAGTTACGAGCAGTACTTC
TRBJ2-7 | TRBV29-1 | - | - | CSVVGDYEQYF | TGCAGCGTTGTAGGGGATTACGAGCAGTACTTC
TRBJ2-7 | TRBV9 | - | TRBD2 | CASSVAGGISYEQYF | TGTGCCAGCAGCGTAGCGGGGGGGATCTCCTACGAGCAGTACTTC
TRBJ2-7 | TRBV7-9 | - | TRBD1 | CASSRQGKGSSYEQYF | TGTGCCAGCAGCCGACAGGGGAAGGGTAGCTCCTACGAGCAGTACTTC
TRBJ2-3 | TRBV30 | once | TRBD2 | CAWRASGRPDTQYF | TGTGCCTGGAGGGCTAGCGGGAGGCCAGATACGCAGTATTTT
TRBJ2-5 | TRBV11-2 | once | TRBD2 | CASSLGAGGGQETQYF | TGTGCCAGCAGCTTAGGAGCGGGAGGGGGGCAAGAGACCCAGTACTTC
TRBJ2-3 | TRBV13 | - | - | CASERGDGTDTQYF | TGTGCCAGCGAGAGAGGGGATGGCACAGATACGCAGTATTTT
TRBJ2-7 | TRBV2 | - | - | CASSERGGSYEQYF | TGTGCCAGCAGTGAAAGGGGAGGTTCCTACGAGCAGTACTTC
TRBJ2-7 | TRBV19 | - | - | CASSPGAAGTSTYEQYF | TGTGCCAGTAGTCCGGGTGCGGCCGGGACCTCGACCTACGAGCAGTACTTC
TRBJ2-1 | TRBV9 | - | TRBD2 | CASSERPGRDAQFF | TGTGCCAGCAGCGAACGACCGGGGAGGGATGCGCAGTTCTTC
TRBJ2-3 | TRBV13 | - | - | CASSLGPGLSTDTQYF | TGTGCCAGCAGCTTGGGACCGGGACTCTCCACAGATACGCAGTATTTT
TRBJ2-7 | TRBV10-3 | - | - | CAIGAGGGYSYEQYF | TGTGCCATCGGAGCCGGCGGAGGGTACTCCTACGAGCAGTACTTC
TRBJ2-3 | TRBV4-1 | - | - | CASSQGLRGGDTQYF | TGCGCCAGCAGCCAAGGGCTCAGGGGAGGAGATACGCAGTATTTT
TRBJ1-5 | TRBV5-6 | - | - | CASSLTGWDQPQHF | TGTGCCAGCAGCTTGACAGGGTGGGATCAGCCCCAGCATTTT
TRBJ2-2 | TRBV6-6 | - | - | CASSPDITNTGELFF | TGTGCCAGCAGTCCCGACATAACGAACACCGGGGAGCTGTTTTTT
TRBJ2-2 | TRBV28 | - | TRBD1 | CASSLVYGTGDTGELFF | TGTGCCAGCAGTTTAGTGTATGGGACAGGGGACACCGGGGAGCTGTTTTTT
TRBJ2-5 | TRBV7-9 | - | TRBD2 | CASIKLAGGEETQYF | TGTGCCAGCATCAAACTAGCGGGGGGCGAGGAGACCCAGTACTTC
TRBJ2-7 | TRBV5-1 | - | - | CASRVDSPYEQYF | TGCGCCAGCAGAGTGGACAGCCCTTACGAGCAGTACTTC
TRBJ2-1 | TRBV19 | once | TRBD2 | CASSLSGGANEQFF | TGTGCCAGTAGTCTTAGCGGGGGGGCCAATGAGCAGTTCTTC
TRBJ2-3 | TRBV14 | - | TRBD2 | CASSEGLTYRTDTQYF | TGTGCCAGCAGCGAGGGACTAACCTACCGCACAGATACGCAGTATTTT
TRBJ2-5 | TRBV2 | - | - | CASSPEEEGPETQYF | TGTGCCAGCAGTCCCGAGGAGGAGGGCCCCGAGACCCAGTACTTC
TRBJ1-4 | TRBV4-1 | - | - | CASSQDLAVNEKLFF | TGCGCCAGCAGCCAAGATTTGGCAGTCAATGAAAAACTGTTTTTT
TRBJ1-1 | TRBV30 | - | - | CAWSKYNTEAFF | TGTGCCTGGAGTAAATACAACACTGAAGCTTTCTTT
TRBJ1-1 | TRBV7-9 | - | TRBD1 | CASRAGQGAPTEAFF | TGTGCCAGCAGAGCCGGACAGGGGGCTCCAACTGAAGCTTTCTTT
TRBJ1-1 | TRBV9 | - | - | CASSLAPDLNTEAFF | TGTGCCAGCAGCTTAGCGCCGGACCTGAACACTGAAGCTTTCTTT
TRBJ2-5 | TRBV7-8 | once | TRBD2 | CASSLAPSGIGETQYF | TGTGCCAGCAGCTTAGCACCTAGCGGGATCGGAGAGACCCAGTACTTC
TRBJ2-7 | TRBV7-6 | - | TRBD1 | CASSLGGGQGSYEQYF | TGTGCCAGCAGCTTAGGAGGGGGACAGGGGTCCTACGAGCAGTACTTC
TRBJ2-1 | TRBV4-1 | - | TRBD1 | CASSHRAGTGDYNEQFF | TGCGCCAGCAGCCACCGGGCCGGGACAGGGGACTACAATGAGCAGTTCTTC
TRBJ1-2 | TRBV7-9 | - | - | CASSLRGDYGYTF | TGTGCCAGCAGCTTAAGGGGGGACTATGGCTACACCTTC
TRBJ2-1 | TRBV5-6 | - | TRBD2 | CASSLGTSGVYNEQFF | TGTGCCAGCAGCTTGGGGACTAGCGGGGTATACAATGAGCAGTTCTTC
TRBJ2-3 | TRBV5-6 | - | TRBD1 | CASSGGTGWSTDTQYF | TGTGCCAGCAGCGGAGGGACAGGGTGGAGCACAGATACGCAGTATTTT
TRBJ1-3 | TRBV18 | once | TRBD1 | CASSPPSGDRGPGNTIYF | TGTGCCAGCTCACCACCCTCCGGGGACAGGGGGCCAGGAAACACCATATATTTT
TRBJ1-1 | TRBV28 | - | TRBD1 | CASKSQGGANTEAFF | TGTGCCAGCAAAAGCCAGGGGGGGGCGAACACTGAAGCTTTCTTT
TRBJ2-1 | TRBV5-1 | - | TRBD2 | CASSLVGLAGSNEQFF | TGCGCCAGCAGCTTGGTCGGACTAGCGGGGTCTAATGAGCAGTTCTTC
TRBJ2-3 | TRBV2 | - | TRBD2 | CASSLPRRSSGASTDTQYF | TGTGCCAGCAGCCTTCCCCGGAGGTCTAGCGGGGCTAGCACAGATACGCAGTATTTT
TRBJ2-5 | TRBV4-1 | - | TRBD2 | CASSQDTSGGSQETQYF | TGCGCCAGCAGCCAAGATACTAGCGGGGGGAGCCAAGAGACCCAGTACTTC
TRBJ1-2 | TRBV12-1 | - | - | CASSFCSRSRTGSNYGYTF | TGTGCCAGCAGCTTTTGTTCCCGTTCTCGGACAGGGAGTAACTATGGCTACACCTTC
TRBJ1-5 | TRBV27 | - | - | CASSPLPGGQPQHF | TGTGCCAGCAGTCCCCTTCCCGGTGGGCAGCCCCAGCATTTT
TRBJ2-3 | TRBV5-6 | - | - | CASSLGGYDTQYF | TGTGCCAGCAGCTTGGGTGGTTATGATACGCAGTATTTT
TRBJ2-3 | TRBV27 | - | - | CASRSAAGLDTDTQYF | TGTGCCAGCAGATCAGCAGCGGGCCTGGACACAGATACGCAGTATTTT
TRBJ1-3 | TRBV11-2 | - | TRBD1 | CASSPGQGPSGNTIYF | TGTGCCAGCAGCCCTGGACAGGGACCTTCTGGAAACACCATATATTTT
TRBJ2-7 | TRBV27 | - | - | CASSEASSYEQYF | TGTGCCAGCAGCGAGGCGTCTTCCTACGAGCAGTACTTC
TRBJ1-3 | TRBV7-2 | - | - | CASSPWRGNTIYF | TGTGCCAGCAGCCCGTGGAGGGGAAACACCATATATTTT
TRBJ2-1 | TRBV5-4 | - | - | CASSLGGNEQFF | TGTGCCAGCAGCTTGGGAGGCAATGAGCAGTTCTTC
TRBJ2-5 | TRBV4-2 | - | TRBD2 | CASSQEASGGAWETQYF | TGTGCCAGCAGCCAAGAGGCTAGCGGGGGGGCCTGGGAGACCCAGTACTTC
TRBJ2-2 | TRBV19 | - | TRBD1 | CASRLGRGLTGELFF | TGTGCCAGTAGACTCGGCAGGGGGCTCACCGGGGAGCTGTTTTTT
TRBJ2-2 | TRBV9 | once | - | CASSGGSGELFF | TGTGCCAGCAGCGGGGGATCCGGGGAGCTGTTTTTT
TRBJ2-7 | TRBV5-5 | once | - | CASSFLQHEQYF | TGTGCCAGCAGCTTTTTACAACACGAGCAGTACTTC